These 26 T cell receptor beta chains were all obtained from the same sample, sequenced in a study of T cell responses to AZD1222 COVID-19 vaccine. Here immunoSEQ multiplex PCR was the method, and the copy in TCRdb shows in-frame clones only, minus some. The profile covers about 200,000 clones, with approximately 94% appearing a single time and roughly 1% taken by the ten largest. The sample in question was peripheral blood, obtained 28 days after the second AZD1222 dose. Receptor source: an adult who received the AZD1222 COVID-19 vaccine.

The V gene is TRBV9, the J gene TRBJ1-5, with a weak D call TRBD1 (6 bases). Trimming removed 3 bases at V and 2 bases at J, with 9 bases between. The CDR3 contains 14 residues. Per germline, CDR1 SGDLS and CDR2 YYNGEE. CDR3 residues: CASSEGVGNQPQHF. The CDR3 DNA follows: TGTGCCAGCAGCGAGGGGGTAGGCAATCAGCCCCAGCATTTT.

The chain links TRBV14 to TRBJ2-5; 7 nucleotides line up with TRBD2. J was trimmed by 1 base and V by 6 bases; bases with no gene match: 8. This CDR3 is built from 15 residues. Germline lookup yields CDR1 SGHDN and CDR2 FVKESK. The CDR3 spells CASSLLGGFQETQYF. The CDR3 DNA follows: TGTGCCAGCAGTCTACTCGGGGGGTTCCAAGAGACCCAGTACTTC.

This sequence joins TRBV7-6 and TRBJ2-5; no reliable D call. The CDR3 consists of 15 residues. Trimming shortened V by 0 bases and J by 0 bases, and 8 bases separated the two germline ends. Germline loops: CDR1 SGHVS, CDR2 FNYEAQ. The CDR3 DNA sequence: TGTGCCAGCAGCTTAGCAAGGGTTAACCAAGAGACCCAGTACTTC. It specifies CASSLARVNQETQYF.

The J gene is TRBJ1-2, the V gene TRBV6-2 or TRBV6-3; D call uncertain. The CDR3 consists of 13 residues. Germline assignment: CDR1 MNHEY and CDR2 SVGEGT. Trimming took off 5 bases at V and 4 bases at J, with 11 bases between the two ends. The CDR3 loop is CASSRAVSYGYTF. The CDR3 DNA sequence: TGTGCCAGCAGTCGGGCCGTAAGCTATGGCTACACCTTC.

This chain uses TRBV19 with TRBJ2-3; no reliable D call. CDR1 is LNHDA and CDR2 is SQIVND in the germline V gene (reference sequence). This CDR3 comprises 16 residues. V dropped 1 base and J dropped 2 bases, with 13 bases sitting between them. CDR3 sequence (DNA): TGTGCCAGTAGTATAGCAAGTCACCGGTCCACAGATACGCAGTATTTT. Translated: CASSIASHRSTDTQYF.

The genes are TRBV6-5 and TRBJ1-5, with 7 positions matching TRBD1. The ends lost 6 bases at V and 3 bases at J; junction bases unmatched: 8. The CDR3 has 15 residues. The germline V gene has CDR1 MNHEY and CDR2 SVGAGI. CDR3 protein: CASRNRGPTNQPQHF. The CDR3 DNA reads TGTGCCAGCAGAAACAGGGGCCCCACCAATCAGCCCCAGCATTTT.

The CDR3 reads CASSPGQGWDEQYF. DNA of the CDR3: TGCGCCAGCAGCCCGGGACAGGGTTGGGACGAGCAGTACTTC. The chain uses TRBV10-1 and TRBJ2-7; TRBD1 agrees at 9 bases. In germline, CDR1 is WNHNN, CDR2 SYGVQD (reference sequence). Germline trimming cut 6 bases from V and 5 bases from J; bases unmatched to any gene: 8. There are 14 residues in the CDR3.

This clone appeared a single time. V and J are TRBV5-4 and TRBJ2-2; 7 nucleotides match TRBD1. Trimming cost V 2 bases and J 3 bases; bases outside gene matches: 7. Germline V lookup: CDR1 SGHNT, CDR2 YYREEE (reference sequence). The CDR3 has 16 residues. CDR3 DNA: TGTGCCAGCAGCTTTACCGGGACAGCCTACACCGGGGAGCTGTTTTTT. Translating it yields CASSFTGTAYTGELFF.

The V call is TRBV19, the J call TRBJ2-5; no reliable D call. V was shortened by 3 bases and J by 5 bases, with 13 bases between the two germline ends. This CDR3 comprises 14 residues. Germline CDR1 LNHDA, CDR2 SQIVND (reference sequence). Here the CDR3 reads CASSIALHWETQYF. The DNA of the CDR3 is TGTGCCAGTAGTATCGCTCTCCACTGGGAGACCCAGTACTTC. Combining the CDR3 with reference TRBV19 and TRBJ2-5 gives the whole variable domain DGGITQSPKYLFRKEGQNVTLSCEQNLNHDAMYWYRQDPGQGLRLIYYSQIVNDFQKGDIAEGYSVSREKKESFPLTVTSAQKNPTAFYLCASSIALHWETQYFGPGTRLLVL.

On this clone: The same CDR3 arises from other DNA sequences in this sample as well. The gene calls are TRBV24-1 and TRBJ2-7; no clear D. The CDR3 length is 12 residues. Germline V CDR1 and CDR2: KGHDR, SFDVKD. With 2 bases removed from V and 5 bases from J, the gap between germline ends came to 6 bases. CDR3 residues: CATSDYRDEQYF. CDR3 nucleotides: TGTGCCACCAGTGATTATAGGGACGAGCAGTACTTC.

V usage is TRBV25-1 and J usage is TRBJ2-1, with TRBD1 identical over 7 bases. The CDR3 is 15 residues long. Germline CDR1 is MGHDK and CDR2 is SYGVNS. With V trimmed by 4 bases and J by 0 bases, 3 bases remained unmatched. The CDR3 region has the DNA TGTGCCAGCAGTGTAGGGGGCAGCTCCTACAATGAGCAGTTCTTC. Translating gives CASSVGGSSYNEQFF.

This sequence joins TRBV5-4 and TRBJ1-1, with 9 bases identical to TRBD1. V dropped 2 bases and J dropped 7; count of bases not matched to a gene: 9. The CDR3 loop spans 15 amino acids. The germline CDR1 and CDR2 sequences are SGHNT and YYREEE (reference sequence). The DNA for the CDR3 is TGTGCCAGCAGCTTAGTAGACAGGGGGGACCGTGAAGCTTTCTTT. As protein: CASSLVDRGDREAFF.

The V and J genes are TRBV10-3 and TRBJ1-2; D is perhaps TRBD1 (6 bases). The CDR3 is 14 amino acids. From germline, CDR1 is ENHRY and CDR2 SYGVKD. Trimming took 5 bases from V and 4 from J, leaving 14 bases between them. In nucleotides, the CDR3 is TGTGCCATCAGTCCGACAGGAGTCCTCTATGGCTACACCTTC. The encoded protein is CAISPTGVLYGYTF.

The CDR3 region has the DNA TGTGCCAGCAACCAGGGTGCTGCTTATAATTCACCCCTCCACTTT. It specifies CASNQGAAYNSPLHF. The J gene is TRBJ1-6, the V gene TRBV4-2; D perhaps matches TRBD1 (5 bases). This CDR3 has 15 amino acids. Germline V lookup: CDR1 LGHNA, CDR2 YNFKEQ. The V gene lost 7 bases and the J gene lost 4 bases, with 14 bases spanning the gap.

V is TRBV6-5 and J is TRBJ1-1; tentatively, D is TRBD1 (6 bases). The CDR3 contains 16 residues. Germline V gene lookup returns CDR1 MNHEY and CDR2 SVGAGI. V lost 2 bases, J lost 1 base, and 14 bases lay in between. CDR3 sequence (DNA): TGTGCCAGCAGTTACCGAGCAGGGACAAAGAACACTGAAGCTTTCTTT. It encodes CASSYRAGTKNTEAFF.

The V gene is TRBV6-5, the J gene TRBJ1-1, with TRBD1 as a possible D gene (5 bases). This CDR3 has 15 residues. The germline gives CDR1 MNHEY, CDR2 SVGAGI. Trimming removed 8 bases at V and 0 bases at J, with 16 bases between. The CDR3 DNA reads TGTGCCAGCCCAGGAGGGGCCGCCATGAACACTGAAGCTTTCTTT. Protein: CASPGGAAMNTEAFF.

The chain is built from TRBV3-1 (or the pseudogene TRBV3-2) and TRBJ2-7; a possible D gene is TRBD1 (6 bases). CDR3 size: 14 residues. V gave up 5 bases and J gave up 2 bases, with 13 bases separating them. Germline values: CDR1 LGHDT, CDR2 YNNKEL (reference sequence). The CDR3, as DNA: TGTGCCAGCAGCTCGCCGACAGGCACCTACGAGCAGTACTTC. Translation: CASSSPTGTYEQYF.

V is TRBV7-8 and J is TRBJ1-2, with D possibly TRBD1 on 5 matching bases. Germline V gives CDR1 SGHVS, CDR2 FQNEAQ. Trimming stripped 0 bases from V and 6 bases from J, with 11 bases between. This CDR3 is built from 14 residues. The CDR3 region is CASSLARGGDGYTF. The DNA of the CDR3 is TGTGCCAGCAGCTTAGCGCGAGGAGGGGATGGCTACACCTTC.

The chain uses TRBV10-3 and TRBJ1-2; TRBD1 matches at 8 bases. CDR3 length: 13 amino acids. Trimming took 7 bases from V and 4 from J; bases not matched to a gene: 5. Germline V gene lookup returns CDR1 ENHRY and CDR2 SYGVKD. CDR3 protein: CAITGQGVYGYTF. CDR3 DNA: TGTGCCATCACCGGACAGGGAGTCTATGGCTACACCTTC.

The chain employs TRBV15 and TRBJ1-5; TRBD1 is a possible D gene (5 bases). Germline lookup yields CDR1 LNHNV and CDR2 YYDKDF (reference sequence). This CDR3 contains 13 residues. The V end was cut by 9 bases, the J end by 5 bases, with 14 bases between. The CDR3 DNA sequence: TGTGCCACTCGAGGGCAGGGCTATCAGCCCCAGCATTTT. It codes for CATRGQGYQPQHF.

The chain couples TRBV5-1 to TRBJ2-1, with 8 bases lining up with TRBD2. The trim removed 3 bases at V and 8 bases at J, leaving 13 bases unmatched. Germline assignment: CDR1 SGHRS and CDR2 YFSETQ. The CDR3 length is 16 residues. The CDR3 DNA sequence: TGCGCCAGCAGCTCGACCGGGACTAGGGGCGACTATGAGCAGTTCTTC. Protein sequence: CASSSTGTRGDYEQFF.

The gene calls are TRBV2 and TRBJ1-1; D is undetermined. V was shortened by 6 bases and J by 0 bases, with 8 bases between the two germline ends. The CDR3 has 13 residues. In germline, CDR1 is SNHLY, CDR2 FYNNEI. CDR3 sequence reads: CASRQIMNTEAFF. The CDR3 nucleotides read TGTGCCAGCAGGCAGATAATGAACACTGAAGCTTTCTTT.

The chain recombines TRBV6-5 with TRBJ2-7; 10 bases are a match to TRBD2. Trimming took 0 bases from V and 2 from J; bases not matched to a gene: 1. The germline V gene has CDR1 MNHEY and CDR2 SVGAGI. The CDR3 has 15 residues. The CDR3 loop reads CASSYSLAGTYEQYF. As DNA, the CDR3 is TGTGCCAGCAGTTACTCACTAGCGGGGACCTACGAGCAGTACTTC.

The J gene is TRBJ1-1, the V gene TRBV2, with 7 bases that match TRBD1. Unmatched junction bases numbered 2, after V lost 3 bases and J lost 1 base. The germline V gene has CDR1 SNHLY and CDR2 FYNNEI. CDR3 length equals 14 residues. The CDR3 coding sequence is TGTGCCAGCAGTGAGGGGACAGAGAACACTGAAGCTTTCTTT. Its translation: CASSEGTENTEAFF.

The CDR3 sequence is CASSPQGRLSYGYTF. CDR3 in DNA: TGTGCCAGCAGTCCCCAGGGCCGATTAAGCTATGGCTACACCTTC. The chain uses TRBV28 and TRBJ1-2, with D perhaps matching TRBD1 (5 bases). With 5 bases removed from V and 4 bases from J, the gap between germline ends came to 17 bases. In germline, CDR1 is MDHEN, CDR2 SYDVKM. This CDR3 has 15 residues.

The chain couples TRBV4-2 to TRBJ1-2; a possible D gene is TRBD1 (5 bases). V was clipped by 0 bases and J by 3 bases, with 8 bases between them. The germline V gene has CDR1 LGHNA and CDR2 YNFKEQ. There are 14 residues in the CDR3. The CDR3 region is CASSQDQGDYGYTF. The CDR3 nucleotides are TGTGCCAGCAGCCAAGATCAAGGGGACTATGGCTACACCTTC.